A single sample gave rise to the 7 T cell receptor beta chains below, sequenced in a study of T cells in Graves' hyperthyroidism and ophthalmopathy. The TCR beta CDR3 regions underwent amplification using RNA transcripts as the source. The TCR CDR3 first-round RT-PCR relied on the HTBI primer set. MiXCR, applied by TCRdb to the multiplex PCR reads, yields one record per CDR3 protein. This table has some 500,000 distinct CDR3 sequences, around 15% appearing once. Sequencing was done on a sample of blood. The receptors were gathered from a woman aged 18-30 years with Graves' hyperthyroidism.

This clonotype came up many times. J is TRBJ2-1 and V is TRBV11-3; D possibly corresponds to TRBD2 (7 bases). Germline V lookup: CDR1 SGHNT, CDR2 YENEEA. This CDR3 has 15 amino acids. V was pared by 5 bases and J by 6 bases, with 17 bases between. Written as DNA, the CDR3 is TGTGCCAGCAGCGAAGGGGGGAGGGAGTTCAATGAGCAGTTCTTC. Translated, it gives CASSEGGREFNEQFF.

This chain uses TRBV3-1 with TRBJ2-1, with 14 bases aligning to TRBD2. The CDR3 is made up of 13 amino acids. Germline values: CDR1 LGHDT, CDR2 YNNKEL (reference sequence). The V gene end was trimmed by 4 bases and the J gene end by 14 bases; junction bases not matched to a gene: 4. For the CDR3, the DNA is TGTGCCAGCAGCCCGACTAGCGGGAGGGCCGAGTTCTTC. This gives the protein CASSPTSGRAEFF.

Ten or more counts support this clonotype. The J gene is TRBJ1-2, the V gene TRBV19, with D hard to call. Per germline, CDR1 LNHDA and CDR2 SQIVND (reference sequence). Between the trimmed V and J ends, which lost 7 bases and 3 bases, there was a span of 21 bases. This CDR3 is 16 amino acids long. The CDR3, as DNA: TGTGCCAGTACCGGAACCTCTTTGGGCGGAGACTATGGCTACACCTTC. This encodes CASTGTSLGGDYGYTF.

This clonotype was detected many times. The gene calls are TRBV6-1 and TRBJ1-5; a weak D match, TRBD1 (6 bases). Germline V gives CDR1 MNHNS, CDR2 SASEGT. The V end was cut by 0 bases, the J end by 7 bases, with 13 bases between. CDR3 size: 15 residues. The DNA of the CDR3 is TGTGCCAGCAGTGAAGCGAGGGGGAGAAGGCAGCCCCAGCATTTT. Protein product: CASSEARGRRQPQHF.

This clonotype was seen a handful of times. The CDR3 loop is CACRGGTRETQYF. CDR3 sequence (DNA): TGTGCCTGTAGAGGCGGGACGCGGGAGACCCAGTACTTC. This chain joins TRBV30 and TRBJ2-5; D is perhaps TRBD2 (6 bases). V was shortened by 6 bases and J by 5 bases, with 16 bases between the two germline ends. There are 13 residues in the CDR3. Germline CDR1 reads GTSNPN; CDR2 reads SVGIG (reference sequence).

This clonotype has more than one count but fewer than ten. The chain employs TRBV29-1 and TRBJ2-6; 10 bases map to TRBD2. CDR1 is SQVTM and CDR2 is ANQGSEA in the germline V gene. The junction had 12 bases not matched to a gene; V was cut back by 4 bases and J by 0 bases. This CDR3 is 19 amino acids long. The CDR3 loop is CSVGGTSARTGSGANVLTF. The CDR3 DNA follows: TGCAGCGTTGGGGGGACTAGCGCCCGAACCGGCTCTGGGGCCAACGTCCTGACTTTC.

In its sample, this clonotype was seen many times. The rearrangement links TRBV11-2 to TRBJ2-1; D perhaps matches TRBD2 (6 bases). The germline V gene has CDR1 SGHAT and CDR2 FQNNGV. V lost 5 bases and J 6 bases, leaving 20 bases between the germline ends. The CDR3 sequence is 16 residues long. The CDR3 reads CASSLRGSGLSNEQFF. Written as DNA, the CDR3 is TGTGCCAGCAGCCTCCGGGGTAGCGGTCTTTCCAATGAGCAGTTCTTC.